The clone carrying this TCR beta chain came up many times. Its antigen is currently unknown. These data belong to a study of T cells after yellow fever vaccination. Overall study results and limits: Researchers cautioned that FACS-sorted repertoires could harbor abundant clonotypes contaminating from the bulk population. Weaker overall was a secondary response that nonetheless peaked faster, on day 5 versus 15. Few clonotypes appeared in both CD4 and CD8 compartments.

The V gene end was trimmed by 5 bases and the J gene end by 2 bases; junction bases not matched to a gene: 5. This CDR3 has 15 residues. The authors made TCR cDNA by 5'RACE template switching, adding a universal primer site and UMIs. Each CDR3 protein gets one entry after TCRdb re-called the 5' RACE reads with MiXCR. The sample lists approximately 110,000 distinct CDR3 sequences; roughly 6.7% were seen once. The V gene is TRBV12-3 or TRBV12-4, the J gene TRBJ1-5; 8 bases agree with TRBD1. The input for sequencing was CD4+ T cells sorted from PBMCs, taken 9 to 11 days after the first yellow fever vaccination. The sequence was collected from a man younger than 35 who received the YFV17D yellow fever vaccine. The CDR3 sequence is CASSGQGGGNQPQHF. CDR3 bases: TGTGCCAGCAGTGGACAGGGAGGGGGCAATCAGCCCCAGCATTTT.